A selection of T cell receptor beta chains follows, all from one sample in a study of T cell repertoires in cytomegalovirus infection. A single record per CDR3 protein comes from TCRdb applying MiXCR to the reads. The table includes 680,000 or so distinct CDR3 sequences, roughly 36% detected once. Their antigens are not known. Sequencing was performed on cultured PBMCs, taken from culture after CMV antigen stimulation. The receptors were sampled from a human donor in good health (CMV status not recorded). Some clones in this sample may be carry-over from other donors' samples. The CDR3 runs from the conserved cysteine through the conserved F or W. The D gene is left open where the match is weak. A clone size is listed for some rows: how often the clone was seen (once, few, many), or a class if it is expanded.

v_gene,j_gene,abundance,d_gene,CDR3nt,CDR3aa
TRBV4-1,TRBJ2-1,NA,TRBD2,TGCGCCAGCAGTTCTAGCGGGAGCCGGTTGAATGAGCAGTTCTTC,CASSSSGSRLNEQFF
TRBV7-2,TRBJ1-6,NA,NA,TGTGCCAGCAGCTTTGGGCAGAGAAATTCACCCCTCCACTTT,CASSFGQRNSPLHF
TRBV25-1,TRBJ1-1,few,NA,TGTGCCAGGAGAACTGAAGCTTTCTTT,CARRTEAFF
TRBV28,TRBJ1-4,once,NA,TGTGCCAGCAGTTTCCAGCGTTATGGTGGGCGGAATGAAAAACTGTTTTTT,CASSFQRYGGRNEKLFF
TRBV5-1,TRBJ1-6,NA,NA,TGCGCCAGCTCGCGGCGGGAGTCCTATAATTCACCCCTCCACTTT,CASSRRESYNSPLHF
TRBV19,TRBJ1-1,NA,NA,TGTGCCAGTAGTAGAGGGGGGACCTACACTGAAGCTTTCTTT,CASSRGGTYTEAFF
TRBV6-8,TRBJ1-1,few,NA,TGTGCCAGCAGCCGGGGACGGAGCACTGAAGCTTTCTTT,CASSRGRSTEAFF
TRBV4-2,TRBJ2-5,NA,NA,TGTGCCAGCAGCCTTACGACTAGAATGCAAGAGACCCAGTACTTC,CASSLTTRMQETQYF
TRBV27,TRBJ2-5,few,NA,TGTGCCAGCAGTCCCGACAGGACAGAAGAGACCCAGTACTTC,CASSPDRTEETQYF
TRBV20-1,TRBJ2-3,few,NA,TGCAGTGCTATAGATCCTAGCCGTATCGCAGATACGCAGTATTTT,CSAIDPSRIADTQYF
TRBV7-2,TRBJ2-1,many,NA,TGTGCCAGCTCCCGGCGGAGAAATGAGCAGTTCTTC,CASSRRRNEQFF
TRBV7-9,TRBJ1-5,NA,NA,TGTGCCAGCAGCCCCCCGGGACACCTAAATCAGCCCCAGCATTTT,CASSPPGHLNQPQHF
TRBV27,TRBJ2-7,few,NA,TGTGCCAGCAGCCCTCAGGGGCCCCACGAGCAGTACTTC,CASSPQGPHEQYF
TRBV11-3,TRBJ2-3,NA,TRBD2,TGTGCCAGCAGCGCTAGCGGTGGCCAAACAGATACGCAGTATTTT,CASSASGGQTDTQYF
TRBV29-1,TRBJ2-4,once,NA,TGCAGCGTTGCCGGGCTTGCCCCACTCAAAAACATTCAGTACTTC,CSVAGLAPLKNIQYF
TRBV28,TRBJ2-5,NA,NA,TGTGCCAGCCGCGGGGTGGGAAAAGAGACCCAGTACTTC,CASRGVGKETQYF
TRBV7-9,TRBJ1-1,few,NA,TGTGCCAGCGGTTCGGGCACTGAAGCTTTCTTT,CASGSGTEAFF
TRBV7-6,TRBJ1-6,NA,NA,TGTGCCAGCAGCTTAGCGCCGGGGGGCGGTTCACCCCTCCACTTT,CASSLAPGGGSPLHF
TRBV6-1,TRBJ2-4,NA,TRBD2,TGTGCCAGCAGTGAAGTTGGCGGGGGACTAGCCAAAAACATTCAGTACTTC,CASSEVGGGLAKNIQYF
TRBV29-1,TRBJ1-5,NA,TRBD1,TGCAGCGTCGCCGGGACAGGTGGGCAGCCCCAGCATTTT,CSVAGTGGQPQHF
TRBV7-2,TRBJ2-2,NA,NA,TGTGCCAGCAGCTTAGGTGGACTGGGCGGGGAGCTGTTTTTT,CASSLGGLGGELFF
TRBV6-6,TRBJ2-2,few,TRBD1,TGTGCCAGCATCAACACAGGGGGTTACACCGGGGAGCTGTTTTTT,CASINTGGYTGELFF
TRBV12-3/TRBV12-4,TRBJ1-1,NA,NA,TGTGCCAGCAGTTTCAGTATGGGGAACACTGAAGCTTTCTTT,CASSFSMGNTEAFF
TRBV4-3,TRBJ2-5,few,NA,TGCGCCAGCAGCCAAGACTGGCTAGTGGAGACCCAGTACTTC,CASSQDWLVETQYF
TRBV28,TRBJ2-4,once,NA,TGTGCCAGCAGTTTTTTCAGCAAAAACATTCAGTACTTC,CASSFFSKNIQYF
TRBV6-6,TRBJ2-5,NA,TRBD2,TGTGCCAGTACACTAGCGGGGGGGCCGAAGACCCAGTACTTC,CASTLAGGPKTQYF
TRBV5-1,TRBJ2-1,few,NA,TGCGCCAGCAGCGACGGGCCATACAATGAGCAGTTCTTC,CASSDGPYNEQFF
TRBV7-2,TRBJ2-2,few,NA,TGTGCCAGCAGCGTCATGGGGGGTGACACCGGGGAGCTGTTTTTT,CASSVMGGDTGELFF
TRBV28,TRBJ2-1,few,TRBD2,TGTGCCAGCAAAACGGGGACTGGCGGGGGCTCCTACAATGAGCAGTTCTTC,CASKTGTGGGSYNEQFF
TRBV6-1,TRBJ2-5,few,TRBD1,TGTGCCAGCAGTGGACAGGGGTGGGAGACCCAGTACTTC,CASSGQGWETQYF
TRBV7-8,TRBJ1-5,many,NA,TGTGCCAGCAGCCGACAGACGAGCAATCAGCCCCAGCATTTT,CASSRQTSNQPQHF
TRBV5-4,TRBJ2-1,NA,NA,NA,CASSRAGLPNEQFF
TRBV12-3/TRBV12-4,TRBJ1-2,few,NA,TGTGCCAGCAGTTTAGTAGGTCTCTATGGCTACACCTTC,CASSLVGLYGYTF
TRBV7-2,TRBJ1-5,many,NA,TGTGCCAGCAGCGAACCGGGGCCCAATCAGCCCCAGCATTTT,CASSEPGPNQPQHF
TRBV9,TRBJ2-7,NA,TRBD2,TGTGCCAGCAGCGTAAGTGGCGGGGCGGGAGGGCCGTACGAGCAGTACTTC,CASSVSGGAGGPYEQYF
TRBV20-1,TRBJ2-1,NA,NA,TGCAGTGCTAGCCTCTTCATATCCGCCGCGGGGTACTACAATGAGCAGTTCTTC,CSASLFISAAGYYNEQFF
TRBV7-9,TRBJ2-7,many,TRBD2,TGTGCCAGCAGCCCCAGCGGGGGCTCGGCCTACGAGCAGTACTTC,CASSPSGGSAYEQYF
TRBV11-2,TRBJ2-5,NA,TRBD2,TGTGCCAGCAGCTTCGGACTAGCGGGGGGTTCACGGTACTTC,CASSFGLAGGSRYF
TRBV6-2/TRBV6-3,TRBJ2-1,NA,NA,TGTGCCAGCAGTTACGCCCATTCCGAAGAGCAGTTCTTC,CASSYAHSEEQFF
TRBV19,TRBJ1-5,NA,NA,TGTGCCAGTAAGAGGACTGAAAATCAGCCCCAGCATTTT,CASKRTENQPQHF
TRBV5-1,TRBJ1-4,NA,NA,TGCGCCAGCAGCAAATATCCCCAGACGGATGATGAAAAACTGTTTTTT,CASSKYPQTDDEKLFF
TRBV27,TRBJ1-2,few,TRBD1,TGTGCCAGCAGTTCCTGGGACAGGAACGATGGCTACACCTTC,CASSSWDRNDGYTF
TRBV28,TRBJ2-7,NA,NA,TGTGCCAGCAGTTTACTCGGGACGCGGGCCTACGAGCAGTACTTC,CASSLLGTRAYEQYF
TRBV6-2/TRBV6-3,TRBJ2-1,NA,TRBD2,TGTGCCAGCAGTCCGACGGGACTAGCCAGAGAGCAGTTCTTC,CASSPTGLAREQFF
TRBV6-6,TRBJ1-1,few,NA,TGTGCCAGCAAGGACTCCCGTGACACTGAAGCTTTCTTT,CASKDSRDTEAFF
TRBV20-1,TRBJ2-7,NA,NA,TGCAGTGCTAGAGTTGTAGGGGGTGTACGCGAGCAGTACTTC,CSARVVGGVREQYF
TRBV12-3/TRBV12-4,TRBJ2-1,NA,NA,TGTGCCAGCAGTTTGGGCGGGACGTGGGGCAATGAGCAGTTCTTC,CASSLGGTWGNEQFF
TRBV6-2/TRBV6-3,TRBJ1-2,NA,NA,TGTGCCAGCACCCCTTGGGGGATGGCGAACTATGGCTACACCTTC,CASTPWGMANYGYTF
TRBV25-1,TRBJ2-3,NA,NA,TGTGCCAGCAGTGCGGGCAGAGAAGATACGCAGTATTTT,CASSAGREDTQYF
TRBV7-2,TRBJ2-3,NA,NA,TGTGCCAGCAGCTTAGTGCGGGGTGTCACAGATACGCAGTATTTT,CASSLVRGVTDTQYF
TRBV20-1,TRBJ2-5,few,TRBD1,TGCAGTGCTAGAGTTACGGGACAGGAGACCCAGTACTTC,CSARVTGQETQYF
TRBV5-4,TRBJ1-6,NA,NA,TGTGCCAGCAGCTATTCAGGGTGGGGATATTCACCCCTCCACTTT,CASSYSGWGYSPLHF
TRBV12-3/TRBV12-4,TRBJ1-6,few,NA,TGTGCCACCCCAGGGGTAAAGGGGTCGGGGAATTCACCCCTCCACTTT,CATPGVKGSGNSPLHF
TRBV15,TRBJ1-1,few,NA,TGTGCCACCAGCAGAGATCAGTGGGGTAAAGCTTTCTTT,CATSRDQWGKAFF
TRBV19,TRBJ1-5,NA,NA,TGTGCCAGTAGTATAGACCGGAACAGGGTCCGGCAGCCCCAGCATTTT,CASSIDRNRVRQPQHF
TRBV7-2,TRBJ1-5,many,NA,TGTGCCAGCAGCTTAGGGGCCGGACTGGGGCATCAGCCCCAGCATTTT,CASSLGAGLGHQPQHF
TRBV12-3/TRBV12-4,TRBJ2-7,NA,NA,TGTGCCAGCTCTTTCGCGAGGGGAGCCTACGAGCAGTACTTC,CASSFARGAYEQYF
TRBV12-3/TRBV12-4,TRBJ1-5,once,NA,TGTGCCAGCAGCCCCCCCGGGGGTAGGCCCCAGCATTTT,CASSPPGGRPQHF
TRBV6-6,TRBJ2-3,many,TRBD2,TGTGCCAGCAGTTACTCGGCGGTAGCGGGGGGCCCTGATACGCAGTATTTT,CASSYSAVAGGPDTQYF